One T cell receptor beta chain is described in this entry. The antigen remains unidentified. Germline V gives CDR1 SGHNT, CDR2 YYREEE (reference sequence). Germline trimming cut 0 bases from V and 5 bases from J; bases unmatched to any gene: 11. There are 17 residues in the CDR3. Patients were excluded because of uncontrolled infection, other autoimmune disease, pregnancy or lactation. Fresh 10 ml peripheral blood yielded PBMCs. Amplification of TCR beta CDR3 regions was performed using RNA transcripts as template. The HTBI primer set was used in a first-round RT-PCR of the TCR CDR3. TCRdb re-called the multiplex PCR reads through MiXCR, storing one row per CDR3 protein. The sample carries around 300,000 distinct CDR3 sequences, 10% to 15% recorded once. The sample is drawn from a study of T cells in Graves' hyperthyroidism and ophthalmopathy. Findings of the study overall: Most thyroid-expanded clonotypes above 0.001 were also found in blood.

This chain joins TRBV5-4 and TRBJ2-5, with 9 bases identical to TRBD1. The clonotype was recovered from a woman in her twenties or thirties with Graves' hyperthyroidism that later progressed to Graves' ophthalmopathy. Sequenced: blood. In DNA, the CDR3 is TGTGCCAGCAGCTTGGTCGGACAGGGGCAATTAAGGGAGACCCAGTACTTC. It is translated as CASSLVGQGQLRETQYF.